This is a list of T cell receptor beta chains from one sample in a study of blood T cell repertoires in COVID-19. Libraries were prepared by immunoSEQ multiplex PCR; TCRdb keeps only in-frame clonotypes and omits some of them. The table records under 300,000 clones, 65% to 85% of them present only once. What was sequenced was peripheral blood. The source of these receptors is a woman between 40 and 50 years old who had recovered from COVID-19. Both conserved end residues are part of each CDR3. The D gene is left open where the match is weak. Not all rows give a size; the values are once, few, many and, for expanded clones, a class.

D gene: TRBD2
clone size: .
V gene: TRBV6-1
J gene: TRBJ2-7
CDR3 length: 16
CDR3 DNA: TGTGCCAGCAGTGAAAGGGGCGGGGGGTACTCCTACGAGCAGTACTTC
CDR3 protein: CASSERGGGYSYEQYF

D gene: TRBD1
clone size: .
V gene: TRBV5-4
J gene: TRBJ2-6
CDR3 length: 18
CDR3 DNA: TGTGCCAGCAGCCTTAACAGGGGGGCTAACTCTGGGGCCAACGTCCTGACTTTC
CDR3 protein: CASSLNRGANSGANVLTF

D gene: .
clone size: .
V gene: TRBV30
J gene: TRBJ2-7
CDR3 length: 14
CDR3 DNA: TGTGCCTCCCAGACCGGAGGACGGTCATACGAGCAGTACTTC
CDR3 protein: CASQTGGRSYEQYF

D gene: TRBD1
clone size: .
V gene: TRBV5-1
J gene: TRBJ1-2
CDR3 length: 16
CDR3 DNA: TGCGCCAGCAGCACCCACAGGACAGGGCCGAGCGATGGCTACACCTTC
CDR3 protein: CASSTHRTGPSDGYTF

D gene: .
clone size: .
V gene: TRBV12-3/TRBV12-4
J gene: TRBJ1-1
CDR3 length: 12
CDR3 DNA: TGTGCCAGCAGTTTATCAAACACTGAAGCTTTCTTT
CDR3 protein: CASSLSNTEAFF

D gene: .
clone size: .
V gene: TRBV18
J gene: TRBJ1-2
CDR3 length: 15
CDR3 DNA: TGTGCCAGCTCACCACCCGGGACACACAGCCTTGGCTACACCTTC
CDR3 protein: CASSPPGTHSLGYTF

D gene: .
clone size: .
V gene: TRBV5-1
J gene: TRBJ1-1
CDR3 length: 14
CDR3 DNA: TGCGCCAGCAACTCCGACAGGATGAACGCTGAAGCTTTCTTT
CDR3 protein: CASNSDRMNAEAFF

D gene: .
clone size: .
V gene: TRBV18
J gene: TRBJ1-1
CDR3 length: 13
CDR3 DNA: TGTGCCAGCTCGGACAGCCCGAACACTGAAGCTTTCTTT
CDR3 protein: CASSDSPNTEAFF

D gene: .
clone size: .
V gene: TRBV6-5
J gene: TRBJ1-1
CDR3 length: 13
CDR3 DNA: TGTGCCAGCACCCCCGCCGCGCCCGGTCGAGCTTTCTTT
CDR3 protein: CASTPAAPGRAFF

D gene: TRBD1
clone size: .
V gene: TRBV18
J gene: TRBJ1-1
CDR3 length: 16
CDR3 DNA: TGTGCCAGCTCACCAGGACAGGGTGGTATTCTGGCTGAAGCTTTCTTT
CDR3 protein: CASSPGQGGILAEAFF

D gene: .
clone size: .
V gene: TRBV7-9
J gene: TRBJ1-1
CDR3 length: 15
CDR3 DNA: TGTGCCAGCAGCCAAAGTCACAGGGAGAACACTGAAGCTTTCTTT
CDR3 protein: CASSQSHRENTEAFF

D gene: .
clone size: few
V gene: TRBV5-4
J gene: TRBJ2-7
CDR3 length: 14
CDR3 DNA: TGTGCCAGCAGCTTGGGGACAGATACCTACGAGCAGTACTTC
CDR3 protein: CASSLGTDTYEQYF

D gene: .
clone size: .
V gene: TRBV2
J gene: TRBJ1-2
CDR3 length: 15
CDR3 DNA: TGTGCCAGCAGGCTCCGGGACACTGCCTCCTATGGCTACACCTTC
CDR3 protein: CASRLRDTASYGYTF

D gene: TRBD1
clone size: .
V gene: TRBV19
J gene: TRBJ1-2
CDR3 length: 16
CDR3 DNA: TGTGCCAGTAGTAAAAATACAGGGGGCTCGTTCTATGGCTACACCTTC
CDR3 protein: CASSKNTGGSFYGYTF

D gene: .
clone size: .
V gene: TRBV5-1
J gene: TRBJ2-7
CDR3 length: 13
CDR3 DNA: TGCGCCAGCAGAACAGGGCTGGTCAACGAGCAGTACTTC
CDR3 protein: CASRTGLVNEQYF

D gene: .
clone size: .
V gene: TRBV6-1
J gene: TRBJ1-5
CDR3 length: 18
CDR3 DNA: TGTGCCAGCAGTGAATATGGACAGCGAGGAATGGGCAATCAGCCCCAGCATTTT
CDR3 protein: CASSEYGQRGMGNQPQHF

D gene: TRBD1
clone size: .
V gene: TRBV11-2
J gene: TRBJ1-4
CDR3 length: 15
CDR3 DNA: TGTGCCAGCAGGATACCGGGACAGACAAATGAAAAACTGTTTTTT
CDR3 protein: CASRIPGQTNEKLFF

D gene: TRBD1
clone size: .
V gene: TRBV28
J gene: TRBJ1-1
CDR3 length: 15
CDR3 DNA: TGTGCCAGCAGTTATGGGGACAGGGCGAACACTGAAGCTTTCTTT
CDR3 protein: CASSYGDRANTEAFF

D gene: .
clone size: .
V gene: TRBV11-2
J gene: TRBJ1-3
CDR3 length: 15
CDR3 DNA: TGTGCCAGCAGCTTATGGCGGGATATTCGAAACACCATATATTTT
CDR3 protein: CASSLWRDIRNTIYF

D gene: TRBD1
clone size: .
V gene: TRBV5-5
J gene: TRBJ2-1
CDR3 length: 12
CDR3 DNA: TGTGCCAGCAGCTTGGGGGACAGGGAAGAGTTCTTC
CDR3 protein: CASSLGDREEFF

D gene: .
clone size: once
V gene: TRBV9
J gene: TRBJ1-3
CDR3 length: 16
CDR3 DNA: TGTGCCAGCAGCGTACGGGGGATCGCCTCTGGAAACACCATATATTTT
CDR3 protein: CASSVRGIASGNTIYF

D gene: .
clone size: .
V gene: TRBV28
J gene: TRBJ2-7
CDR3 length: 14
CDR3 DNA: TGTGCCAGCAGTTTAGAACAGGGTGGCTACGAGCAGTACTTC
CDR3 protein: CASSLEQGGYEQYF

D gene: .
clone size: .
V gene: TRBV2
J gene: TRBJ1-1
CDR3 length: 12
CDR3 DNA: TGTGCCAGCAGTCGTCCTAACACTGAAGCTTTCTTT
CDR3 protein: CASSRPNTEAFF

D gene: .
clone size: .
V gene: TRBV5-6
J gene: TRBJ2-7
CDR3 length: 11
CDR3 DNA: TGTGCCAGCAGTAGACAGTACGAGCAGTACTTC
CDR3 protein: CASSRQYEQYF

D gene: .
clone size: many
V gene: TRBV5-1
J gene: TRBJ2-7
CDR3 length: 14
CDR3 DNA: TGCGCCAGCAGCTTGGACAGCACGTCGTACGAGCAGTACTTC
CDR3 protein: CASSLDSTSYEQYF

D gene: .
clone size: .
V gene: TRBV5-5
J gene: TRBJ1-1
CDR3 length: 13
CDR3 DNA: TGTGCCAGCAGATTAGACCCTAGCGCTGAAGCTTTCTTT
CDR3 protein: CASRLDPSAEAFF

D gene: .
clone size: .
V gene: TRBV5-6
J gene: TRBJ1-1
CDR3 length: 15
CDR3 DNA: TGTGCCAGCAGCCCAGACCGGGACATTAAGTTTGAAGCTTTCTTT
CDR3 protein: CASSPDRDIKFEAFF

D gene: TRBD1
clone size: few
V gene: TRBV12-3/TRBV12-4
J gene: TRBJ1-1
CDR3 length: 13
CDR3 DNA: TGTGCCAGCAGTCTGGGGACAGACACTGAAGCTTTCTTT
CDR3 protein: CASSLGTDTEAFF